This T cell receptor (beta chain) was documented in a study of cytomegalovirus exposure and HLA in healthy donors. Study results and caveats: The study put some 150 TCR beta chains on its list as cytomegalovirus-associated. Most subjects had HLA-A and HLA-B alleles reportedly predicted accurately by TCR beta sequences. TCR beta V- and J-gene trimming was later associated with a missense DCLRE1C variant.

This clone was seen a handful of times. The target antigen is unknown. The CDR3 length is 14 residues. The V end was cut by 2 bases, the J end by 5 bases, with 7 bases between. Germline V lookup: CDR1 LGHNA, CDR2 YNFKEQ. Use of 60 Vbeta and 13 Jbeta primers characterized the PCR. Using immunoSEQ multiplex PCR, the repertoire was profiled, and TCRdb retains in-frame clones only, with some absent. Of approximately 100,000 clones in the sample, around 64% were seen once. Sequencing was performed on PBMCs. The gene calls are TRBV4-2 and TRBJ1-6; no firm D call. The TCR originated in a human donor in good health. CDR3 in DNA: TGTGCCAGCAGCCAATCAGGAAATAATTCACCCCTCCACTTT. As protein: CASSQSGNNSPLHF.